This T cell receptor (beta chain) was captured by sequencing in a study of T cell responses to AZD1222 COVID-19 vaccine. The assay was immunoSEQ multiplex PCR, and TCRdb's table has in-frame clones only and misses some. This sample carries fewer than 120,000 clones, roughly 85% of them seen once, and the ten largest clones take about 3%. Study-wide results and caveats: Just a handful of AZD1222 recipients tested seropositive at baseline. Females made up more of the donors, who were largely white British, and clonal diversity may have come out too low. None of the repertoires were sampled until the peak T cell response had passed. Targeting of unmutated variant regions was reportedly seen in nearly half of spike-specific TCRs.

Regarding this clone: Its antigen is unknown.

This receptor was taken from an adult in good health. Source: peripheral blood, taken on day 0 of AZD1222 vaccination.

CDR3: CASSLSGGRAETQYF. The CDR3 DNA reads as TGTGCCAGCAGCTTAAGTGGCGGGAGGGCAGAGACCCAGTACTTC. This rearrangement joins TRBV7-3 to TRBJ2-5, with 9 bases that match TRBD2. There are 15 residues in the CDR3. The V gene's germline CDR1 is SGHTA and CDR2 FQGTGA. The V and J ends lost 1 base and 4 bases, in that order; junction bases with no gene match: 4.